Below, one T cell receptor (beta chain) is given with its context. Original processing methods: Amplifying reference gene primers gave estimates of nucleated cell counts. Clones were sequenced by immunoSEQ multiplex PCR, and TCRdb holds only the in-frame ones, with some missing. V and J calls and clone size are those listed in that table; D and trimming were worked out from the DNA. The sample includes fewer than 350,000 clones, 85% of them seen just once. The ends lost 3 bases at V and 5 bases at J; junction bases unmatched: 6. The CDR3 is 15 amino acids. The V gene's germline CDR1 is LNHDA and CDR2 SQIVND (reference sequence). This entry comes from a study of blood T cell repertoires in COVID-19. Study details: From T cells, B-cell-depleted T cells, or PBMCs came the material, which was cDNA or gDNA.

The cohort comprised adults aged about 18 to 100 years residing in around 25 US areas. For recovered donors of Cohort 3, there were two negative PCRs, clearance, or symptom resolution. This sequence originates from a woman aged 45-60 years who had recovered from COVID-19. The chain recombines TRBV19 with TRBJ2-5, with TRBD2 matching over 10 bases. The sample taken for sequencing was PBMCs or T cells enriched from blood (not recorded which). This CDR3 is CASSMQAGGPETQYF. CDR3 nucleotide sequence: TGTGCCAGTAGTATGCAAGCGGGGGGGCCCGAGACCCAGTACTTC.